The 15 T cell receptor beta chains listed next were all sequenced from one sample in a study of tumor-infiltrating lymphocytes in localized non-small cell lung cancer. TCRdb's copy holds only in-frame clones and misses some; the assay was immunoSEQ multiplex PCR. The top ten hold roughly 2% of the sample, which has some 30,000 clones, 80% to 90% seen once. The source material was lung tumor tissue. The receptor set was obtained from a human donor with non-small cell lung cancer.

The chain has TRBV14 and TRBJ2-5; D is unresolved. This CDR3 has 15 residues. V was pared by 4 bases and J by 2 bases, with 14 bases between. Germline V lookup: CDR1 SGHDN, CDR2 FVKESK. DNA of the CDR3: TGTGCCAGCAGCCGGGCAGGCAGCAATCAAGAGACCCAGTACTTC. Its translation: CASSRAGSNQETQYF.

This clone was seen a single time. The gene calls are TRBV5-4 and TRBJ2-7; 7 nucleotides align to TRBD1. V gave up 3 bases and J gave up 9 bases; unmatched junction bases: 12. The CDR3 is made up of 14 amino acids. Germline V gene lookup returns CDR1 SGHNT and CDR2 YYREEE (reference sequence). This CDR3 reads CASSSSPGQPGQYF. CDR3 bases: TGTGCCAGCAGCTCTTCTCCGGGACAGCCCGGGCAGTACTTC.

The rearrangement links TRBV6-6 to TRBJ1-1; no reliable D call. Germline CDR1 MNHNY, CDR2 SVGAGI (reference sequence). The CDR3 sequence is 12 residues long. The V end was cut by 10 bases, the J end by 1 base, with 10 bases between. The CDR3 DNA sequence: TGTGCCACTACAGTGGGGAACACTGAAGCTTTCTTT. This sequence encodes CATTVGNTEAFF.

The genes are TRBV28 and TRBJ2-1; D gene uncertain. The CDR3 covers 12 residues. V lost 1 base and J lost 7, with 5 bases in between. Germline V gene sequence: CDR1 MDHEN, CDR2 SYDVKM. CDR3 bases: TGTGCCAGCAGTTTATATGGGAATGAGCAGTTCTTC. Translating it yields CASSLYGNEQFF.

The CDR3 region is CASSLEANQPQHF. CDR3 bases: TGTGCCAGCAGCTTAGAAGCGAATCAGCCCCAGCATTTT. V gene TRBV7-2 combines with J gene TRBJ1-5; D uncertain. V dropped 1 base and J dropped 4 bases, with 5 bases sitting between them. The CDR3 is made up of 13 amino acids. Germline CDR1 SGHTA, CDR2 FQGNSA.

The genes are TRBV5-1 and TRBJ1-1; D unresolved. The CDR3 spans 13 residues. CDR1 and CDR2 (germline): SGHRS, YFSETQ. V was shortened by 2 bases and J by 2 bases, with 7 bases between the two germline ends. DNA of the CDR3: TGCGCCAGCAGCTTCGGAGGAAACACTGAAGCTTTCTTT. It is translated as CASSFGGNTEAFF.

This rearrangement joins TRBV10-3 to TRBJ2-1; TRBD2 aligns across 13 bases. Trimming took 6 bases from V and 0 from J; bases not matched to a gene: 8. CDR1 is ENHRY and CDR2 is SYGVKD in the germline V gene. The CDR3 runs to 18 residues. CDR3 sequence reads: CAISRGTSGVTSYNEQFF. CDR3 sequence (DNA): TGTGCCATCAGCCGTGGGACTAGCGGGGTGACCTCCTACAATGAGCAGTTCTTC.

In this sample, this clone turned up once. The chain recombines TRBV6-6 with TRBJ1-5; 8 bases align to TRBD1. J gave up 9 bases and V 2 bases, and 12 bases lay outside the gene matches. CDR3 size: 16 residues. CDR1 is MNHNY and CDR2 is SVGAGI in the germline V gene (reference sequence). CDR3 amino acids: CASSYAANRGEWPQHF. The CDR3 nucleotides are TGTGCCAGCAGTTACGCCGCAAACAGGGGGGAATGGCCCCAGCATTTT.

This clone was found once. V usage is TRBV20-1 and J usage is TRBJ1-2, with D unresolved. The CDR3 extends over 10 amino acids. Germline CDR1 reads DFQATT; CDR2 reads SNEGSKA (reference sequence). V was trimmed by 3 bases and J by 4 bases, leaving 3 bases between them. The CDR3 reads CSASSYGYTF. As DNA, the CDR3 is TGCAGTGCTAGCAGCTATGGCTACACCTTC.

V gene TRBV5-1 combines with J gene TRBJ2-5, with 8 bases matching TRBD2. The germline gives CDR1 SGHRS, CDR2 YFSETQ. The CDR3 loop spans 14 amino acids. J gave up 2 bases and V 4 bases, and 4 bases lay outside the gene matches. The CDR3 nucleotides are TGCGCCAGCAGCCGGGGGGGAGCTCAAGAGACCCAGTACTTC. This gives the protein CASSRGGAQETQYF.

This clone was detected only a few times. The V gene is TRBV7-9, the J gene TRBJ1-2; possibly TRBD1 for D (5 bases). Germline lookup yields CDR1 SEHNR and CDR2 FQNEAQ (reference sequence). V was clipped by 4 bases and J by 4 bases, with 16 bases between them. The CDR3 is made up of 15 amino acids. CDR3 in DNA: TGTGCCAGCAGCTCCAGTGACGGGGGGATCTATGGCTACACCTTC. It specifies CASSSSDGGIYGYTF.

The chain is built from TRBV5-1 and TRBJ2-6; maybe TRBD1 (6 bases). From germline, CDR1 is SGHRS and CDR2 YFSETQ. Deletions cut 5 bases from V and 0 bases from J, with 15 bases between. CDR3 length: 17 amino acids. Here the CDR3 DNA reads TGCGCCAGCAGAATGGGGGCGAGAAGCTCTGGGGCCAACGTCCTGACTTTC. Amino acid sequence: CASRMGARSSGANVLTF.

V gene TRBV4-2 combines with J gene TRBJ2-7; tentatively, D is TRBD1 (6 bases). CDR1 is LGHNA, CDR2 YNFKEQ, per germline. CDR3 length: 18 residues. V was pared by 0 bases and J by 2 bases, with 20 bases between. CDR3 bases: TGTGCCAGCAGCCAAGATAGCCCTCGAACAGGGATAGCCTACGAGCAGTACTTC. Its protein product is CASSQDSPRTGIAYEQYF.

This chain connects TRBV11-3 to TRBJ2-7; 9 bases map to TRBD1. This CDR3 is 20 amino acids long. From germline, CDR1 is SGHNT and CDR2 YENEEA. The junction had 15 bases not matched to a gene; V was cut back by 0 bases and J by 0 bases. DNA for the CDR3: TGTGCCAGCAGCTTAGACCACCCATTCGACAGGGGGTTATCCTCCTACGAGCAGTACTTC. This sequence encodes CASSLDHPFDRGLSSYEQYF.

This sequence joins TRBV2 and TRBJ2-1; the D is unclear. Germline V gene sequence: CDR1 SNHLY, CDR2 FYNNEI. The CDR3 has 12 amino acids. Trimming removed 7 bases from V and 5 bases from J, with 9 bases in between. CDR3 DNA: TGTGCCAGCACTTCCCTGAACAATGAGCAGTTCTTC. Protein: CASTSLNNEQFF.